This record covers a single TCR beta chain. The data were obtained in a study of blood T cell repertoires in COVID-19. Sequenced by immunoSEQ multiplex PCR; TCRdb stores in-frame clones only, minus some. Of 150,000 to 200,000 clones in the sample, about 88% were seen once. Looked up from germline, CDR1 is SGHRS and CDR2 is YFSETQ. The V and J ends lost 7 bases and 4 bases, in that order; junction bases with no gene match: 6. The CDR3 is 14 residues long. The chain employs TRBV5-1 and TRBJ2-2; 8 bases agree with TRBD2. The clonotype comes from a woman aged 18-29 years who had recovered from COVID-19. Sequencing input: PBMCs or T cells enriched from blood (not recorded which). The CDR3 region is CASRLAILTGELFF. The CDR3 bases are TGCGCCAGCCGACTAGCGATTCTCACCGGGGAGCTGTTTTTT.